This T cell receptor (beta chain) was sequenced for a study of PD-1 blockade in classical Hodgkin lymphoma. Study-wide results and limits: Still unresolved is the cause of the repertoire differences, which may be disease activity or prior therapy. It was reported that newly diagnosed patients had less baseline TCR diversity than healthy donors.

Germline values: CDR1 SGHNT, CDR2 YENEEA. This CDR3 contains 18 residues. The J segment lost 4 bases and the V segment lost 4 bases, leaving 10 bases of the junction unmatched. Of note for this clone: Its antigen is still unknown.

Produced via immunoSEQ multiplex PCR; TCRdb's table is partial and in-frame only. The data show about 17,000 clones, about nine tenths seen once. The sample's time point: newly diagnosed, previously untreated cHL patient sample. PBMCs from patients with newly diagnosed, untreated classical Hodgkin lymphoma served as a comparison group for the relapsed/refractory trial patients. This clonotype was sampled from a human donor with classical Hodgkin lymphoma. The chain combines TRBV11-3 with TRBJ2-3; TRBD2 matches at 14 bases. The source material was peripheral blood mononuclear cells (PBMCs). The CDR3 coding sequence is TGTGCCAGCAGCTCATCAAGGGGACTAGCGGGAGATCCAGATACGCAGTATTTT. The encoded protein is CASSSSRGLAGDPDTQYF.